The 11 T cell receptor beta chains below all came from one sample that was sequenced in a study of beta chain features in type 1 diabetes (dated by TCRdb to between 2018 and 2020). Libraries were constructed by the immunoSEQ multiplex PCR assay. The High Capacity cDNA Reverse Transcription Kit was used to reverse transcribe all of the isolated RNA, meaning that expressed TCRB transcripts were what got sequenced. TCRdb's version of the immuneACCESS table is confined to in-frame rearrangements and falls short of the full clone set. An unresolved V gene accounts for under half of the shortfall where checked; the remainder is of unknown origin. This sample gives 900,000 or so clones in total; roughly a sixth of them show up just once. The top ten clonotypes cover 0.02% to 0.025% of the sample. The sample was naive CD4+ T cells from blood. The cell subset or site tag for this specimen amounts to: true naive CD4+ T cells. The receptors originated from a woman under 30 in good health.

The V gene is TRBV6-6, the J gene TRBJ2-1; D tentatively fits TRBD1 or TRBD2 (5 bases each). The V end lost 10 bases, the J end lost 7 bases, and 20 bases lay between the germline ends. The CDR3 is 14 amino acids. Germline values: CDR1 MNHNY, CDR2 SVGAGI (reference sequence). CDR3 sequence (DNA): TGTGCCACCCGGTTCGGGGCCTTAGCAAATGAGCAGTTCTTC. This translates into CATRFGALANEQFF.

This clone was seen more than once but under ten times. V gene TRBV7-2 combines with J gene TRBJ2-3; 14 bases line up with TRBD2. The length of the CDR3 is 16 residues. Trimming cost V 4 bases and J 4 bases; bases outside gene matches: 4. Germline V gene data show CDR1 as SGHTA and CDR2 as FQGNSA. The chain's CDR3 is CASSYRLAGGPDTQYF. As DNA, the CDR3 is TGTGCCAGCAGCTACAGACTAGCGGGAGGGCCAGATACGCAGTATTTT.

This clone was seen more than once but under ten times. CDR3 sequence: CASSFVSGGYNEQFF. The CDR3 nucleotides are TGTGCCAGCAGCTTTGTATCGGGAGGGTACAATGAGCAGTTCTTC. This chain connects TRBV7-2 to TRBJ2-1; 8 bases agree with TRBD2. With V trimmed by 3 bases and J by 4 bases, 5 bases remained unmatched. Germline values: CDR1 SGHTA, CDR2 FQGNSA. CDR3 size: 15 residues.

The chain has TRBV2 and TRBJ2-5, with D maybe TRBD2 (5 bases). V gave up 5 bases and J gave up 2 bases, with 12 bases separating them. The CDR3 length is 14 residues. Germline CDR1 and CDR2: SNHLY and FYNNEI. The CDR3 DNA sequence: TGTGCCAGCAGTCGGAAGACGGGACAAGAGACCCAGTACTTC. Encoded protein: CASSRKTGQETQYF.

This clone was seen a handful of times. CDR3 in amino acids: CASSPVGTSTYNEQFF. DNA of the CDR3: TGTGCCAGCAGCCCAGTGGGGACGTCGACTTACAATGAGCAGTTCTTC. This chain links TRBV7-9 with TRBJ2-1, with D possibly being TRBD1 or TRBD2 (5 bases each). The CDR3 covers 16 residues. Germline CDR1 is SEHNR and CDR2 is FQNEAQ (reference sequence). The V and J ends lost 5 bases and 4 bases respectively, with 18 bases between them.

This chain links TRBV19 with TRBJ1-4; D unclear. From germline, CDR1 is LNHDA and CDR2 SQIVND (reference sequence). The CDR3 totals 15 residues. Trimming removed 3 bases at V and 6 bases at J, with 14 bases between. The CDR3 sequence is CASSMKGPFDEKLFF. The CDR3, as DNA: TGTGCCAGTAGTATGAAAGGACCATTTGATGAAAAACTGTTTTTT. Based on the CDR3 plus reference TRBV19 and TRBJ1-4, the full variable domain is DGGITQSPKYLFRKEGQNVTLSCEQNLNHDAMYWYRQDPGQGLRLIYYSQIVNDFQKGDIAEGYSVSREKKESFPLTVTSAQKNPTAFYLCASSMKGPFDEKLFFGSGTQLSVL.

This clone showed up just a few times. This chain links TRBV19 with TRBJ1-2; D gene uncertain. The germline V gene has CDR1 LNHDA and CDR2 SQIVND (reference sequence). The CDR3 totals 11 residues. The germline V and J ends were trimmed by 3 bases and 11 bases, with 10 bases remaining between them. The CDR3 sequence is CASSIWASYTF. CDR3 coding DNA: TGTGCCAGTAGTATCTGGGCTTCTTACACCTTC.

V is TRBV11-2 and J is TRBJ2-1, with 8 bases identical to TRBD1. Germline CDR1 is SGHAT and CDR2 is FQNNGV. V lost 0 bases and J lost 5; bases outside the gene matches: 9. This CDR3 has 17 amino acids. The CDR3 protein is CASSLDGGRGLDNEQFF. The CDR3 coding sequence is TGTGCCAGCAGCTTAGATGGGGGCAGGGGGCTCGACAATGAGCAGTTCTTC.

The CDR3 nucleotides read TGTGCCAGCACCGGTGCCGGGGTTGGTACCGGGGAGCTGTTTTTT. Encoded protein: CASTGAGVGTGELFF. The chain couples TRBV28 to TRBJ2-2; tentatively, D is TRBD2 (5 bases). Germline V CDR1 and CDR2: MDHEN, SYDVKM. The CDR3 loop spans 15 amino acids. V was clipped by 7 bases and J by 5 bases, with 17 bases between them.

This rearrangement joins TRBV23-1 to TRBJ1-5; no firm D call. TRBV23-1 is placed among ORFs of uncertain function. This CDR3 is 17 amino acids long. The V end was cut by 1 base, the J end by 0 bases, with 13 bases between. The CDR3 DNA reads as TGCGCCAGCAGTCAATTGTGTACCCTGTATAGCAATCAGCCCCAGCATTTT. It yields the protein CASSQLCTLYSNQPQHF.

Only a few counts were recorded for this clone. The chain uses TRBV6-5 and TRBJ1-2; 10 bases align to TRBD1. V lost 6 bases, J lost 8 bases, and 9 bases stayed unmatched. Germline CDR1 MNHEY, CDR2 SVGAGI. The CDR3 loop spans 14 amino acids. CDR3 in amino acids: CASSRDRGLGGYTF. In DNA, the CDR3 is TGTGCCAGCAGCCGCGACAGGGGGCTGGGAGGCTACACCTTC.